Each of the 22 T cell receptor beta chains below was sequenced from the same sample in a study of identical twins. TCRdb re-analysed the 5' RACE reads in MiXCR, keeping a single row per CDR3 protein. The sample lists 350,000 to 500,000 distinct CDR3 sequences; around a sixth were seen once. The source material was naive T cells sorted from blood. All receptors derive from a man over 45 in good health.

This clonotype was observed a few times. This sequence joins TRBV7-9 and TRBJ1-1, with D hard to call. Germline lookup yields CDR1 SEHNR and CDR2 FQNEAQ (reference sequence). CDR3 length equals 13 residues. With 7 bases removed from V and 1 base from J, the gap between germline ends came to 10 bases. CDR3 bases: TGTGCCAGCACCTCACAGAGGAACACTGAAGCTTTCTTT. It encodes CASTSQRNTEAFF.

The sample holds a few counts of this clonotype. The CDR3 sequence is CASSQTTGHWGTEAFF. The CDR3 nucleotides are TGTGCCAGCAGCCAAACGACAGGGCACTGGGGCACTGAAGCTTTCTTT. This sequence joins TRBV14 and TRBJ1-1; the match to TRBD1 covers 7 bases. CDR3 size: 16 residues. Germline V gene lookup returns CDR1 SGHDN and CDR2 FVKESK. Germline trimming cut 2 bases from V and 4 bases from J; bases unmatched to any gene: 10. The whole variable domain, remainder taken from reference TRBV14 and TRBJ1-1, is EAGVTQFPSHSVIEKGQTVTLRCDPISGHDNLYWYRRVMGKEIKFLLHFVKESKQDESGMPNNRFLAERTGGTYSTLKVQPAELEDSGVYFCASSQTTGHWGTEAFFGQGTRLTVV.

The chain is built from TRBV7-2 and TRBJ1-5; a possible D gene is TRBD1 (5 bases). The CDR3 spans 16 residues. Per the germline V gene, CDR1 is SGHTA and CDR2 is FQGNSA. The V and J ends lost 4 bases and 2 bases respectively, with 15 bases between them. DNA of the CDR3: TGTGCCAGCAGCTACCTGGGGACGGATCGCAATCAGCCCCAGCATTTT. It encodes CASSYLGTDRNQPQHF.

This clonotype was recorded at least ten times. The rearrangement joins TRBV29-1 to TRBJ2-2; D is possibly TRBD2 (6 bases). Trimming stripped 7 bases from V and 5 bases from J, with 17 bases between. Per the germline V gene, CDR1 is SQVTM and CDR2 is ANQGSEA. The CDR3 consists of 14 residues. The CDR3 region is CSALGTYLTGELFF. The CDR3 DNA follows: TGCAGCGCCCTCGGGACTTACCTAACCGGGGAGCTGTTTTTT.

The V gene is TRBV6-1, the J gene TRBJ2-7, with no clear D. V was cut by 1 base and J by 6 bases, with 16 bases left in between. The CDR3 loop spans 15 amino acids. Germline V gene data show CDR1 as MNHNS and CDR2 as SASEGT. The DNA for the CDR3 is TGTGCCAGCAGTGAAGTAGGCCGTATCTCCGGCGAGCAGTACTTC. This sequence encodes CASSEVGRISGEQYF.

This clonotype was counted at least ten times. The V gene is TRBV7-9, the J gene TRBJ2-5; D is perhaps TRBD2 (5 bases). Germline lookup yields CDR1 SEHNR and CDR2 FQNEAQ (reference sequence). The CDR3 sequence is 11 residues long. V was shortened by 5 bases and J by 4 bases, with 5 bases between the two germline ends. The CDR3 loop reads CASSEGETQYF. The CDR3 DNA is TGTGCCAGCAGCGAGGGAGAGACCCAGTACTTC. Filled out from reference TRBV7-9 and TRBJ2-5, the complete variable domain reads DTGVSQNPRHKITKRGQNVTFRCDPISEHNRLYWYRQTLGQGPEFLTYFQNEAQLEKSRLLSDRFSAERPKGSFSTLEIQRTEQGDSAMYLCASSEGETQYFGPGTRLLVL.

This clonotype was observed a few times. The chain links TRBV6-2 or TRBV6-3 to TRBJ2-5, with 8 positions matching TRBD1. V dropped 5 bases and J dropped 6; count of bases not matched to a gene: 8. Looked up from germline, CDR1 is MNHEY and CDR2 is SVGEGT. CDR3 length: 14 amino acids. CDR3 sequence (DNA): TGTGCCAGCAGTGTCGCAGGGGGCGGACAGACCCAGTACTTC. Its translation: CASSVAGGGQTQYF.

This clonotype turned up a few times. This sequence joins TRBV6-6 and TRBJ1-1; D remains ambiguous. The germline V and J ends were trimmed by 4 bases and 5 bases, with 11 bases remaining between them. CDR3 length: 13 amino acids. Germline-derived CDR1 and CDR2 are MNHNY and SVGAGI (reference sequence). Here the CDR3 DNA reads TGTGCCAGCAGTTGGCCCGGCCGAACTGAAGCTTTCTTT. It encodes CASSWPGRTEAFF.

This clonotype has just a few counts. The chain has TRBV19 and TRBJ2-1; the D gene is possibly TRBD2 (6 bases). Looked up from germline, CDR1 is LNHDA and CDR2 is SQIVND (reference sequence). The CDR3 is 14 amino acids. V dropped 7 bases and J dropped 1 base, with 11 bases sitting between them. Written as DNA, the CDR3 is TGTGCCAGTATCGGCGGGATATCCTACAATGAGCAGTTCTTC. Translation gives CASIGGISYNEQFF. Filled out from reference TRBV19 and TRBJ2-1, the complete variable domain reads DGGITQSPKYLFRKEGQNVTLSCEQNLNHDAMYWYRQDPGQGLRLIYYSQIVNDFQKGDIAEGYSVSREKKESFPLTVTSAQKNPTAFYLCASIGGISYNEQFFGPGTRLTVL.

This clonotype was picked up many times. The rearrangement joins TRBV15 to TRBJ1-2, with D uncertain. This CDR3 is 14 amino acids long. Trimming removed 0 bases at V and 5 bases at J, with 10 bases between. Germline CDR1 LNHNV, CDR2 YYDKDF (reference sequence). CDR3 protein: CATSRDLVQYGYTF. CDR3 sequence (DNA): TGTGCCACCAGCAGAGATCTAGTACAGTATGGCTACACCTTC.

The V and J genes are TRBV11-2 and TRBJ2-5; 7 bases map to TRBD1. Trimming at V came to 5 bases and at J to 5 bases, leaving 14 bases not matched to a gene. Looked up from germline, CDR1 is SGHAT and CDR2 is FQNNGV. The CDR3 length is 16 residues. The CDR3 is CASSTPLQGVGETQYF. In nucleotides, the CDR3 is TGTGCCAGCAGCACACCACTTCAGGGGGTCGGGGAGACCCAGTACTTC. The variable domain in full, completed from reference TRBV11-2 and TRBJ2-5, reads EAGVAQSPRYKIIEKRQSVAFWCNPISGHATLYWYQQILGQGPKLLIQFQNNGVVDDSQLPKDRFSAERLKGVDSTLKIQPAKLEDSAVYLCASSTPLQGVGETQYFGPGTRLLVL.

This clonotype was seen only a few times. The rearrangement links TRBV6-5 to TRBJ1-1, with 8 bases matching TRBD1. Trimming took 2 bases from V and 7 from J; bases not matched to a gene: 3. CDR1 and CDR2 from the germline V gene are MNHEY and SVGAGI. The CDR3 totals 13 residues. This CDR3 is CASSYAGQGEAFF. CDR3 nucleotides: TGTGCCAGCAGTTACGCTGGACAGGGTGAAGCTTTCTTT.

This clonotype was recorded many times. The chain has TRBV5-6 and TRBJ1-2; D is unclear. The V end was cut by 0 bases, the J end by 2 bases, with 8 bases between. The CDR3 spans 14 residues. Germline-derived CDR1 and CDR2 are SGHDT and YYEEEE. The CDR3 nucleotides are TGTGCCAGCAGCTTGGGCGGACGAAACTATGGCTACACCTTC. Protein: CASSLGGRNYGYTF.

In its sample, this clonotype was seen a few times. The chain is built from TRBV10-3 and TRBJ2-5, with D perhaps matching TRBD1 (6 bases). This CDR3 contains 14 residues. Trimming removed 4 bases from V and 5 bases from J, with 14 bases in between. CDR1 is ENHRY and CDR2 is SYGVKD in the germline V gene. In nucleotides, the CDR3 is TGTGCCATCAGTGCGGACAGACCACCGGAGACCCAGTACTTC. Residues: CAISADRPPETQYF.

There are many counts of this clonotype. The chain couples TRBV24-1 to TRBJ2-2; 7 bases fit TRBD2. V was clipped by 1 base and J by 4 bases; unmatched bases: 8. Per the germline V gene, CDR1 is KGHDR and CDR2 is SFDVKD. The CDR3 has 17 residues. The CDR3 spells CATSDLVSGGLTGELFF. CDR3 in DNA: TGTGCCACCAGTGATTTAGTGTCGGGGGGACTCACCGGGGAGCTGTTTTTT.

The sample holds many counts of this clonotype. V usage is TRBV14 and J usage is TRBJ2-7; 13 nucleotides match TRBD2. This CDR3 is built from 15 residues. From germline, CDR1 is SGHDN and CDR2 FVKESK. J gave up 3 bases and V 3 bases, and 2 bases lay outside the gene matches. CDR3 DNA sequence: TGTGCCAGCAGCCACGGGACTAGCGGGAACTACGAGCAGTACTTC. Its translation: CASSHGTSGNYEQYF.

This clonotype was recorded a few times. The rearrangement links TRBV27 to TRBJ2-1, with D uncertain. V lost 2 bases, J lost 6 bases, and 17 bases lay in between. The CDR3 runs to 16 residues. CDR1 MNHEY and CDR2 SMNVEV come from the germline V gene (reference sequence). This chain's CDR3 is CASSLVPKLWGNEQFF. The DNA of the CDR3 is TGTGCCAGCAGTTTAGTCCCGAAACTATGGGGCAATGAGCAGTTCTTC.

Comments on this clonotype: This may be a read error: a much more frequent sequence differs by one nucleotide. The rearrangement uses TRBV20-1 and TRBJ2-1; D gene unclear. The V gene's germline CDR1 is DFQATT and CDR2 SNEGSKA (reference sequence). The CDR3 extends over 15 amino acids. The V end lost 5 bases, the J end lost 5 bases, and 19 bases lay between the germline ends. CDR3 bases: TGCAGTGCTGAAATGCTACCCCTCCCCCACAATGAGCAGTTCTTC. It is translated as CSAEMLPLPHNEQFF.

The rearrangement links TRBV20-1 to TRBJ2-1; D possibly corresponds to TRBD2 (5 bases). Trimming cost V 4 bases and J 0 bases, with 13 bases left between them. CDR1 and CDR2 (germline): DFQATT, SNEGSKA (reference sequence). This CDR3 spans 15 amino acids. The DNA of the CDR3 is TGCAGTGCTATCGAGACTACTTACTCCTACAATGAGCAGTTCTTC. Translation gives CSAIETTYSYNEQFF.

Points on this clonotype: The junction shows a germline mismatch at one end, possibly a read error. The V gene is TRBV7-8, the J gene TRBJ2-7; possibly TRBD1 or TRBD2 for D (5 bases each). The CDR3 is made up of 13 amino acids. Germline CDR1 SGHVS, CDR2 FQNEAQ. In DNA form, the CDR3 reads TGTGCCAGCAGCTTGGATCGGGTGGGGGAGCAGCACTTC. Residues: CASSLDRVGEQHF.

A few counts support this clonotype. V and J are TRBV12-3 or TRBV12-4 and TRBJ2-5; TRBD1 agrees at 9 bases. V shed 4 bases and J 6 bases; nucleotides not matched to a gene: 9. CDR3 length: 15 amino acids. The CDR3 loop reads CASSSTGGAGQTQYF. The CDR3 DNA sequence: TGTGCCAGCAGTTCAACAGGGGGCGCCGGCCAGACCCAGTACTTC.

The table lists this clonotype with a few counts. The chain links TRBV20-1 to TRBJ2-5, with TRBD2 matching 8 bases. The CDR3 extends over 14 amino acids. V lost 2 bases to trimming and J lost 3 bases; unmatched junction nucleotides: 5. The germline V gene encodes CDR1 DFQATT and CDR2 SNEGSKA (reference sequence). The CDR3, as DNA: TGCAGTGCTAGACGCGGGGGGTACAAAGAGACCCAGTACTTC. Protein sequence: CSARRGGYKETQYF.